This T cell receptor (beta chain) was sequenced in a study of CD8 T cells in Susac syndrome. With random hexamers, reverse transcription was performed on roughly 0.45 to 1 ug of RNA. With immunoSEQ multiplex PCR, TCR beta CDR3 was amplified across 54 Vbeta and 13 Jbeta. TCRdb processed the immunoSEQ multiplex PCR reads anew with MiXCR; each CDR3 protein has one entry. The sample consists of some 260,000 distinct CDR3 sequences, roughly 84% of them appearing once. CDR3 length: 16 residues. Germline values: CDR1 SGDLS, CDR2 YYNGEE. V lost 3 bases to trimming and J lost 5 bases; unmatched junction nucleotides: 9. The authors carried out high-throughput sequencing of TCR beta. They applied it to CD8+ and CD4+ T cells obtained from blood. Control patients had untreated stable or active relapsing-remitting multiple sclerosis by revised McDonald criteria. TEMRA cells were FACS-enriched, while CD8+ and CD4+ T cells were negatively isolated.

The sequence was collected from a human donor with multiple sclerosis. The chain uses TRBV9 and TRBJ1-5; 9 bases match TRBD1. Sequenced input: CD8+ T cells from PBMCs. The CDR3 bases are TGTGCCAGCAGCGACGGGACAGGGATAGGGGATCAGCCCCAGCATTTT. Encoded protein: CASSDGTGIGDQPQHF.